The clone carrying this TCR beta chain turned up a few times. Its antigen is currently unknown. Germline CDR1 and CDR2: ENHRY and SYGVKD. The CDR3 totals 14 residues. Trimming at V came to 7 bases and at J to 4 bases, leaving 8 bases not matched to a gene. The sample originates from a study of cytomegalovirus exposure and HLA in healthy donors. About the research overall: Of several hundred genotyped donors, 75% to 90% grouped in the Caucasian-associated ancestry cluster.

A multiplex PCR was run with 60 Vbeta primers and 13 Jbeta primers. Clones were read by immunoSEQ multiplex PCR, and TCRdb kept only the in-frame ones, dropping some. The profile shows about 93,000 clones, 80% of them singletons. Findings and limits, study-wide: TRBV6-2, TRBV6-3 and some other V segments were excluded as indistinguishable. Some TCR beta chains (more than 150 of them) were listed as cytomegalovirus-associated. There were several of the most significant clusters that appeared linked to common viral pathogens in a later analysis.

The rearrangement uses TRBV10-3 and TRBJ1-1, with 8 nucleotides matching TRBD1. The origin of this receptor is a man aged 25-40 years in good health and CMV-seronegative. The sample was PBMCs. DNA of the CDR3: TGTGCCATCACCTCGACAGGGGTTGGCACTGAAGCTTTCTTT. Amino acids: CAITSTGVGTEAFF.